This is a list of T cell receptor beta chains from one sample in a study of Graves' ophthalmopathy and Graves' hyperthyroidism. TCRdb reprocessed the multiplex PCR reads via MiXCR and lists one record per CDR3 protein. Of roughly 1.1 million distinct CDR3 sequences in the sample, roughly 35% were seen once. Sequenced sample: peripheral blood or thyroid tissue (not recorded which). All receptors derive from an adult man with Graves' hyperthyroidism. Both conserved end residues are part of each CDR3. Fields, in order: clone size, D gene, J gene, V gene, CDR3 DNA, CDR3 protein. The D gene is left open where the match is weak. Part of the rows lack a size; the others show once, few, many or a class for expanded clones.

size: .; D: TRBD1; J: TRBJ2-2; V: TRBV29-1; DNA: TGCAGCGTTGAAGTACTGCCGGGACAGCAGGCGGGGGAGCTGTTTTTT; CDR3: CSVEVLPGQQAGELFF
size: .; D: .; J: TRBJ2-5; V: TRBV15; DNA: TGTGCCACCAGCAGGCCAGAACGGACCGCCGGGTCAGTGGGGTACTTC; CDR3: CATSRPERTAGSVGYF
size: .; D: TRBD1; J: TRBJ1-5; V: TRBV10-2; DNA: TGCGCCAGCAGGGACAGGGAGCCCCTGGTTGGGGCTCAGCCCCAGCATTTT; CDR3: CASRDREPLVGAQPQHF
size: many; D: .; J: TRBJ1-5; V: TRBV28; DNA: TGTGCCAGCAGTCTGACACCCTACAATCAGCCCCAGCATTTT; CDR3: CASSLTPYNQPQHF
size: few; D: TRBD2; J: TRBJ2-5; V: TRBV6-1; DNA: TGTGCCAGCAGGGATCCCGGGACTAGCGGAGAAGAGACCCAGTACTTC; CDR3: CASRDPGTSGEETQYF
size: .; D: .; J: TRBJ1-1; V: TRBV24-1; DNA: TGTGCTAGAGGGCTTGCTGAAGCTTTCTTT; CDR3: CARGLAEAFF
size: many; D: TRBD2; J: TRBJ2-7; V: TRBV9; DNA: TGTGCCAGCAGCGTAGATCCTAGCGGGAGTAGGGGCGAGCAGTACTTC; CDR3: CASSVDPSGSRGEQYF
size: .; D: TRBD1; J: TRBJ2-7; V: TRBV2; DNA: TGTGCCAGCAGTTACACTAGGACAGGGGGCTACGAGCAGTACTTC; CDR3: CASSYTRTGGYEQYF
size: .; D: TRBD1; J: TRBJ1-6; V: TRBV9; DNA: TGTGCCAGCAGCCCCGGGACAGAACGGAATTCACCCCTCCACTTT; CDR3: CASSPGTERNSPLHF
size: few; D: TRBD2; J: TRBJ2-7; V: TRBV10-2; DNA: TGTGCCAGCAGTGACGGGAGGAACTACAATGAGCAGTACTTC; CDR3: CASSDGRNYNEQYF
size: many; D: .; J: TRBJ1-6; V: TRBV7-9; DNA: TGTGCCAGCAGCTTGGACAGTTTGGGATCACCCCTCCACTTT; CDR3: CASSLDSLGSPLHF
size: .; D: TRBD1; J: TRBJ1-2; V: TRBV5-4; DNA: TGTGCCAGCAGCCCGGACAGGGTATCTAACTATGGCTACACCTTC; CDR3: CASSPDRVSNYGYTF
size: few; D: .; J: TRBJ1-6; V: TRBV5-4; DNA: TGTGCCAGCAGCGCTGGTCAGGCACCACCCCTCCACTTT; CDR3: CASSAGQAPPLHF
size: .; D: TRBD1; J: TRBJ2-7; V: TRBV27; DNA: TGTGCCTCCGGGGACAGTCATATGTACGAGCAGTACTTC; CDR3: CASGDSHMYEQYF
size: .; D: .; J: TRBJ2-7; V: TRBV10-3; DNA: TGTGCCATCAGCCAAGAGGACGAGCAGTACTTC; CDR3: CAISQEDEQYF
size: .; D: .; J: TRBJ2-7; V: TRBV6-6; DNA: TGTGCCAGTTACTCAGGGTACGAGCAGTACTTC; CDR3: CASYSGYEQYF